This entry lists 27 T cell receptor beta chains sequenced from one sample in a study of metastatic and nonmetastatic thyroid tumors. TCRdb reanalyzed the PCR reads with MiXCR. The sample lists 55,000 to 75,000 clones; roughly 18% were seen once. Thyroid surgery was performed in patients who had received no treatment beforehand. The sample was blood. The receptors originated from a female donor with papillary thyroid cancer or a benign thyroid nodule (not recorded which). Some clones in this sample may be carry-over from other donors' samples.

The chain couples TRBV7-9 to TRBJ2-7; 11 bases are shared with TRBD2. Trimming at V came to 5 bases and at J to 2 bases, leaving 5 bases not matched to a gene. CDR1 and CDR2 from the germline V gene are SEHNR and FQNEAQ (reference sequence). The CDR3 has 15 residues. The CDR3 loop reads CASSLGTSGTYEQYF. CDR3 DNA: TGTGCCAGCAGCCTGGGGACTAGCGGTACCTACGAGCAGTACTTC.

This clone was observed at least ten times. This chain links TRBV10-3 with TRBJ2-2; TRBD2 matches 9 bases. CDR3 size: 15 residues. Germline assignment: CDR1 ENHRY and CDR2 SYGVKD. Trimming at V came to 8 bases and at J to 4 bases, leaving 8 bases not matched to a gene. CDR3 nucleotides: TGTGCCATCGCCTCAGAGCGGGAGGTCACCGGGGAGCTGTTTTTT. Protein: CAIASEREVTGELFF.

This clone appeared a few times. The chain employs TRBV9 and TRBJ1-1, with D perhaps TRBD1 (6 bases). V was clipped by 0 bases and J by 3 bases, with 12 bases between them. The germline V gene has CDR1 SGDLS and CDR2 YYNGEE. The CDR3 is 15 amino acids. This CDR3 is CASSVVGTQDTEAFF. The CDR3 bases are TGTGCCAGCAGCGTAGTTGGGACACAGGACACTGAAGCTTTCTTT.

V usage is TRBV4-1 and J usage is TRBJ2-7; no firm D call. With 4 bases removed from V and 3 bases from J, the gap between germline ends came to 13 bases. This CDR3 spans 14 amino acids. Per the germline V gene, CDR1 is MGHRA and CDR2 is YSYEKL. The CDR3 loop reads CASSLAGRSYEQYF. In DNA form, the CDR3 reads TGCGCCAGCAGCCTCGCCGGACGAAGCTACGAGCAGTACTTC.

This rearrangement joins TRBV2 to TRBJ1-5, with TRBD1 matching 7 bases. V lost 6 bases and J lost 7; bases outside the gene matches: 9. CDR3 length equals 14 residues. Germline V lookup: CDR1 SNHLY, CDR2 FYNNEI. CDR3 coding DNA: TGTGCCAGCAGCACGACAGGGTCAGGGCAGCCCCAGCATTTT. This sequence encodes CASSTTGSGQPQHF. Full variable domain (outside the CDR3, taken from reference TRBV2 and TRBJ1-5): EPEVTQTPSHQVTQMGQEVILRCVPISNHLYFYWYRQILGQKVEFLVSFYNNEISEKSEIFDDQFSVERPDGSNFTLKIRSTKLEDSAMYFCASSTTGSGQPQHFGDGTRLSIL.

Comments on this clone: Germline is not matched at one junction end, which may reflect a read error. V gene TRBV7-6 combines with J gene TRBJ2-7; D possibly corresponds to TRBD1 (6 bases). The CDR3 contains 13 residues. Germline V gives CDR1 SGHVS, CDR2 FNYEAQ. CDR3: CTSSLTTGIEQYF. CDR3 nucleotides: TGTACCAGCAGCCTAACCACAGGGATCGAGCAGTACTTC.

Worth noting for this clone: It may be a read error: a sequence one base away is much more abundant. The sample holds other DNA sequences that translate to the same CDR3. The chain has TRBV20-1 and TRBJ2-7, with D maybe TRBD2 (5 bases). Trimming stripped 6 bases from V and 2 bases from J, with 17 bases between. Germline V CDR1 and CDR2: DFQATT, SNEGSKA (reference sequence). The CDR3 runs to 14 residues. CDR3: CSATTSGPTYEQYF. CDR3 DNA sequence: TGCAGTGCCACAACTAGTGGTCCTACCTACGAGCAGTACTTC.

The chain has TRBV19 and TRBJ2-2; tentative D call: TRBD1 (6 bases). Germline CDR1 LNHDA, CDR2 SQIVND (reference sequence). V was clipped by 3 bases and J by 2 bases, with 10 bases between them. The CDR3 has 15 amino acids. The chain's CDR3 is CASSIQGFNTGELFF. CDR3 nucleotides: TGTGCCAGTAGTATTCAGGGGTTTAACACCGGGGAGCTGTTTTTT.

This clone showed up many times. The chain employs TRBV9 and TRBJ1-4, with TRBD1 matching 7 bases. The CDR3 consists of 14 residues. Trimming removed 4 bases from V and 10 bases from J; junction bases left unmatched: 10. Germline loops: CDR1 SGDLS, CDR2 YYNGEE. Here the CDR3 reads CASSPSGGLGKLFF. For the CDR3, the DNA is TGTGCCAGCAGCCCCTCAGGGGGGCTCGGAAAACTGTTTTTT.

This clone was observed at least ten times. The chain recombines TRBV20-1 with TRBJ1-5, with D unresolved. V was cut by 3 bases and J by 0 bases, with 3 bases left in between. CDR1 and CDR2 from the germline V gene are DFQATT and SNEGSKA (reference sequence). The CDR3 sequence is 12 residues long. CDR3 DNA: TGCAGTGCTAGCCATAGCAATCAGCCCCAGCATTTT. This codes for CSASHSNQPQHF.

The sample holds a few counts of this clone. V gene TRBV18 combines with J gene TRBJ2-7, with TRBD2 identical over 9 bases. Germline CDR1 reads KGHSH; CDR2 reads LQKENI. The CDR3 length is 14 residues. V trimming: 5 bases; J trimming: 6 bases; junction bases outside the gene matches: 8. CDR3 in DNA: TGTGCCAGCTCAACGATAGCGGGAGAGGTCGAGCAGTACTTC. It specifies CASSTIAGEVEQYF.

This clone was seen at least ten times. The gene calls are TRBV13 and TRBJ1-1; D gene ambiguous. V was cut by 8 bases and J by 4 bases, with 17 bases left in between. Germline CDR1 is PRHDT and CDR2 is FYEKMQ (reference sequence). The length of the CDR3 is 14 residues. The CDR3 protein is CASLLGNRGTEAFF. CDR3 nucleotides: TGTGCCAGCCTACTAGGGAATAGAGGCACTGAAGCTTTCTTT.

In this sample, this clone turned up many times. The chain joins TRBV18 to TRBJ2-3, with TRBD2 matching 9 bases. With V trimmed by 3 bases and J by 4 bases, 5 bases remained unmatched. The CDR3 extends over 15 amino acids. Looked up from germline, CDR1 is KGHSH and CDR2 is LQKENI. CDR3 sequence reads: CASSPLAGWSDTQYF. In DNA, the CDR3 is TGTGCCAGCTCACCGCTAGCGGGGTGGTCAGATACGCAGTATTTT.

This clone was seen at least ten times. The chain uses TRBV3-1 and TRBJ2-1, with D hard to call. CDR1 and CDR2 from the germline V gene are LGHDT and YNNKEL (reference sequence). Trimming left V 1 base short and J 4 bases short, with 11 bases between. The CDR3 is 15 amino acids. DNA of the CDR3: TGTGCCAGCAGCCAAGCCTCCAGATCTTACAATGAGCAGTTCTTC. Translated: CASSQASRSYNEQFF.

This clone was picked up many times. CDR3 sequence (DNA): TGTGCCAGCAGCGTAGGTCTAGCGAGTTACAATGAGCAGTTCTTC. It encodes CASSVGLASYNEQFF. The J gene is TRBJ2-1, the V gene TRBV9, with TRBD2 as a possible D gene (6 bases). This CDR3 spans 15 amino acids. The ends were cut back, 0 bases at V and 4 bases at J, with 11 bases in the middle. Germline lookup yields CDR1 SGDLS and CDR2 YYNGEE.

This clone appeared many times. The rearrangement links TRBV9 to TRBJ2-1; 7 bases are a match to TRBD2. Germline CDR1 is SGDLS and CDR2 is YYNGEE. V was clipped by 0 bases and J by 6 bases; unmatched bases: 0. The CDR3 runs to 13 residues. The CDR3 coding sequence is TGTGCCAGCAGCGTAGGCGGGAGCAATGAGCAGTTCTTC. Translating it yields CASSVGGSNEQFF.

This clone was observed at least ten times. An end of the junction differs from the germline gene, which may be a read error. The rearrangement joins TRBV7-9 to TRBJ2-7; D unclear. The germline V gene encodes CDR1 SEHNR and CDR2 FQNEAQ (reference sequence). This CDR3 has 14 residues. CDR3 in amino acids: CASSLGSQDYEQYF. In nucleotides, the CDR3 is TGTGCCAGCAGTTTAGGGTCCCAGGACTACGAGCAGTACTTC.

This clone was counted ten times or more. This chain uses TRBV9 with TRBJ2-7, with D perhaps matching TRBD2 (6 bases). This CDR3 is built from 12 residues. Germline V gene data show CDR1 as SGDLS and CDR2 as YYNGEE. Trimming cost V 3 bases and J 3 bases, with 7 bases left between them. The CDR3 reads CASSGDFYEQYF. The CDR3 coding sequence is TGTGCCAGCAGCGGGGACTTCTACGAGCAGTACTTC.

The CDR3 reads CASSLNQGLNTEAFF. In DNA, the CDR3 is TGTGCCAGCAGCTTGAATCAGGGACTCAACACTGAAGCTTTCTTT. V usage is TRBV5-4 and J usage is TRBJ1-1, with D tentatively TRBD1 (5 bases). The CDR3 sequence is 15 residues long. V was shortened by 1 base and J by 2 bases, with 12 bases between the two germline ends. From germline, CDR1 is SGHNT and CDR2 YYREEE (reference sequence).

This clone was seen at least ten times. The chain carries TRBV2 and TRBJ2-1; D not certain. CDR3 length: 15 amino acids. Germline CDR1 reads SNHLY; CDR2 reads FYNNEI. With 0 bases removed from V and 1 base from J, the gap between germline ends came to 7 bases. The CDR3 DNA is TGTGCCAGCAGTGAAGCGCGGCAGTCCTACAATGAGCAGTTCTTC. This translates into CASSEARQSYNEQFF.

This clone was seen at least ten times. This chain joins TRBV12-3 or TRBV12-4 and TRBJ2-2, with 7 bases aligning to TRBD2. V shed 6 bases, J shed 5 bases, and the junction held 15 bases outside the gene matches. This CDR3 region has 17 residues. The CDR3, as DNA: TGTGCCAGCAGGCCGAGGAGGGAGGGAAGAAATACCGGGGAGCTGTTTTTT. Translated: CASRPRREGRNTGELFF.

This clone has a count of ten or more. CDR3 sequence reads: CASSDSSGRLRLYNEQFF. The CDR3, as DNA: TGTGCCAGCAGTGACTCGAGCGGGAGGCTAAGGTTGTACAATGAGCAGTTCTTC. V and J are TRBV25-1 and TRBJ2-1, with TRBD2 matching 9 bases. CDR3 size: 18 residues. The germline V gene encodes CDR1 MGHDK and CDR2 SYGVNS. The V gene end was trimmed by 3 bases and the J gene end by 4 bases; junction bases not matched to a gene: 13.

This clone was recorded many times. The J gene is TRBJ1-3, the V gene TRBV10-2; D is perhaps TRBD1 (5 bases). V was cut by 6 bases and J by 0 bases, with 12 bases left in between. The length of the CDR3 is 15 residues. Per the germline V gene, CDR1 is WSHSY and CDR2 is SAAADI. CDR3 nucleotide sequence: TGCGCCAGCAGAGAGATGGGGGGCTCTGGAAACACCATATATTTT. This encodes CASREMGGSGNTIYF.

The chain joins TRBV3-1 to TRBJ2-1; no reliable D call. V was shortened by 1 base and J by 9 bases, with 7 bases between the two germline ends. This CDR3 contains 12 residues. The germline CDR1 and CDR2 sequences are LGHDT and YNNKEL (reference sequence). As DNA, the CDR3 is TGTGCCAGCAGCCAAGTGTCTACTGAGCAGTTCTTC. Translation: CASSQVSTEQFF.

The V and J genes are TRBV20-1 and TRBJ2-1; D is possibly TRBD2 (6 bases). The CDR3 is 14 amino acids. V was shortened by 7 bases and J by 3 bases, with 16 bases between the two germline ends. Germline lookup yields CDR1 DFQATT and CDR2 SNEGSKA (reference sequence). The CDR3 region is CSVDGSVFYNEQFF. The CDR3 DNA is TGCAGTGTCGACGGGAGTGTTTTCTACAATGAGCAGTTCTTC.

This clone was recorded many times. This chain links TRBV5-1 with TRBJ1-1; D possibly corresponds to TRBD1 (6 bases). Germline CDR1 reads SGHRS; CDR2 reads YFSETQ. The CDR3 has 15 amino acids. V was shortened by 0 bases and J by 1 base, with 10 bases between the two germline ends. CDR3 in amino acids: CASSLGGAGNTEAFF. CDR3 DNA sequence: TGCGCCAGCAGCTTGGGGGGGGCCGGGAACACTGAAGCTTTCTTT. The variable domain in full, with the rest retrieved from reference TRBV5-1 and TRBJ1-1, is KAGVTQTPRYLIKTRGQQVTLSCSPISGHRSVSWYQQTPGQGLQFLFEYFSETQRNKGNFPGRFSGRQFSNSRSEMNVSTLELGDSALYLCASSLGGAGNTEAFFGQGTRLTVV.

This clone was observed many times. The V call is TRBV6-5, the J call TRBJ2-7; tentatively, D is TRBD1 (5 bases). V lost 2 bases and J lost 10, with 9 bases in between. There are 11 residues in the CDR3. Per the germline V gene, CDR1 is MNHEY and CDR2 is SVGAGI. Written as DNA, the CDR3 is TGTGCCAGCAGTTACCTTGGGGCCCAGTACTTC. This translates into CASSYLGAQYF.